The rows below give T cell receptor beta chains drawn from one sample of a study of T cell changes during pregnancy in multiple sclerosis. TCRdb keeps only in-frame clones here, not all; method: immunoSEQ multiplex PCR. Among fewer than 75,000 clones, less than 95% were seen once, and the ten largest hold around 3.3%. The sequenced sample was peripheral blood, obtained after pregnancy. All receptors come from a female donor in good health, enrolled as a control in a pregnancy study. Each CDR3 is given with its conserved first and last residue. Fields, in order: D gene, V gene, clone size, J gene, CDR3 DNA, CDR3 protein. A D gene is named only where the DNA matches it firmly. Where a row states a size, it is once, few, many or the class of an expanded clone; other rows omit it.

d_gene: TRBD2
v_gene: TRBV5-1
abundance: NA
j_gene: TRBJ2-3
CDR3nt: TGCGCCAGCAGCTCTCCTAGCGGGGGGGCGACAGATACGCAGTATTTT
CDR3aa: CASSSPSGGATDTQYF

d_gene: TRBD1
v_gene: TRBV7-3
abundance: NA
j_gene: TRBJ2-5
CDR3nt: TGTGCCAGCAGCGTGGGACAGGGCGAAGAGACCCAGTACTTC
CDR3aa: CASSVGQGEETQYF

d_gene: TRBD1
v_gene: TRBV5-3
abundance: few
j_gene: TRBJ1-5
CDR3nt: TGTGCCAGAAGCTTGGGGGACAGGGGCAATCAGCCCCAGCATTTT
CDR3aa: CARSLGDRGNQPQHF

d_gene: TRBD1
v_gene: TRBV4-1
abundance: NA
j_gene: TRBJ1-1
CDR3nt: TGCGCCAGCAGCCAAGATCACAGGGGCAGGACTGAAGCTTTCTTT
CDR3aa: CASSQDHRGRTEAFF

d_gene: NA
v_gene: TRBV30
abundance: NA
j_gene: TRBJ1-6
CDR3nt: TGTGCCTGGAGTGATATGACGGCCGGGGAGTCACCCCTCCACTTT
CDR3aa: CAWSDMTAGESPLHF

d_gene: NA
v_gene: TRBV6-5
abundance: once
j_gene: TRBJ1-5
CDR3nt: TGTGCCAGCAGTTACTCGAAAGGGGGCAATCAGCCCCAGCATTTT
CDR3aa: CASSYSKGGNQPQHF

d_gene: NA
v_gene: TRBV27
abundance: NA
j_gene: TRBJ2-7
CDR3nt: TGTGCCAGCACCCCCGCAGACAGGAACGAGCAGTACTTC
CDR3aa: CASTPADRNEQYF

d_gene: NA
v_gene: TRBV2
abundance: NA
j_gene: TRBJ2-7
CDR3nt: TGTGCCAGCAGTGTCCAGGGGGGAGGCGAGCAGTACTTC
CDR3aa: CASSVQGGGEQYF

d_gene: TRBD2
v_gene: TRBV2
abundance: NA
j_gene: TRBJ2-1
CDR3nt: TGTGCCAGCATTTTCGGACTAGCGGGAGGCCGGGCCAATGCGTTCTTC
CDR3aa: CASIFGLAGGRANAFF

d_gene: TRBD2
v_gene: TRBV7-9
abundance: once
j_gene: TRBJ2-1
CDR3nt: TGTGCCAGCAGTTACCTAGCGGGGAGATACAATGAGCAGTTCTTC
CDR3aa: CASSYLAGRYNEQFF

d_gene: NA
v_gene: TRBV28
abundance: NA
j_gene: TRBJ1-2
CDR3nt: TGTGCCAGCAGTTTGATTCAGGAAACTAACTATGGCTACACCTTC
CDR3aa: CASSLIQETNYGYTF

d_gene: NA
v_gene: TRBV5-5
abundance: NA
j_gene: TRBJ1-1
CDR3nt: TGTGCCAGCAGCTCCCCCAGGGGAACTTTCTTT
CDR3aa: CASSSPRGTFF

d_gene: NA
v_gene: TRBV7-3
abundance: NA
j_gene: TRBJ1-1
CDR3nt: TGTGCCAGCAGCTCAGGCAGGGACACTGAAGCTTTCTTT
CDR3aa: CASSSGRDTEAFF

d_gene: TRBD1
v_gene: TRBV19
abundance: NA
j_gene: TRBJ1-2
CDR3nt: TGTGCCAGTAGTATGAGAAGGACAGGGGGCGACCAATCTCAAGGCTACACCTTC
CDR3aa: CASSMRRTGGDQSQGYTF

d_gene: TRBD2
v_gene: TRBV5-1
abundance: NA
j_gene: TRBJ2-5
CDR3nt: TGCGCCAGCAGCGAGACTAGCGGGGGGGAGACCCAGTACTTC
CDR3aa: CASSETSGGETQYF

d_gene: NA
v_gene: TRBV13
abundance: NA
j_gene: TRBJ2-4
CDR3nt: TGTGCCAGCAGCTCTAGGGAGAAGGACATTCAGTACTTC
CDR3aa: CASSSREKDIQYF

d_gene: NA
v_gene: TRBV6-5
abundance: NA
j_gene: TRBJ1-2
CDR3nt: TGTGCCATCAGGAGCTCTAACTATGGCTACACCTTC
CDR3aa: CAIRSSNYGYTF

d_gene: TRBD2
v_gene: TRBV11-2
abundance: NA
j_gene: TRBJ2-1
CDR3nt: TGTGCCAGCAGCCCCCGACTAGCGGGACTCTACAATGAGCAGTTCTTC
CDR3aa: CASSPRLAGLYNEQFF

d_gene: TRBD2
v_gene: TRBV2
abundance: NA
j_gene: TRBJ2-7
CDR3nt: TGTGCCAGCAGTGAAGGGACTAGCGCGGATTACGAGCAGTACTTC
CDR3aa: CASSEGTSADYEQYF

d_gene: TRBD2
v_gene: TRBV11-1
abundance: NA
j_gene: TRBJ2-3
CDR3nt: TGTGCCAGCAGCTTACTAGCGGGGGGTTCAGATACGCAGTATTTT
CDR3aa: CASSLLAGGSDTQYF

d_gene: TRBD1
v_gene: TRBV9
abundance: NA
j_gene: TRBJ2-7
CDR3nt: TGTGCCAGCAGCCCGGACAGGGGAGAGCAGTACTTC
CDR3aa: CASSPDRGEQYF

d_gene: NA
v_gene: TRBV11-2
abundance: NA
j_gene: TRBJ1-2
CDR3nt: TGTGCCAGCAGCTTAGGCACTCATGGCTACACCTTC
CDR3aa: CASSLGTHGYTF

d_gene: TRBD1
v_gene: TRBV10-3
abundance: once
j_gene: TRBJ1-2
CDR3nt: TGTGCCATCAGTGACGTACAGGGGGCGAGGGGTGGCTATGGCTACACCTTC
CDR3aa: CAISDVQGARGGYGYTF

d_gene: NA
v_gene: TRBV5-6
abundance: NA
j_gene: TRBJ1-4
CDR3nt: TGTGCCAGCAGCTTGGGACAGCCTAATGAAAAACTGTTTTTT
CDR3aa: CASSLGQPNEKLFF

d_gene: NA
v_gene: TRBV6-1
abundance: NA
j_gene: TRBJ1-1
CDR3nt: TGTGCCAGCAGCTGGGCCGGGGGGACTGAAGCTTTCTTT
CDR3aa: CASSWAGGTEAFF

d_gene: TRBD2
v_gene: TRBV7-8
abundance: once
j_gene: TRBJ2-1
CDR3nt: TGTGCCAGCAGGTCTAGCGGGGGGGCCTACAATGAGCAGTTCTTC
CDR3aa: CASRSSGGAYNEQFF

d_gene: TRBD2
v_gene: TRBV5-6
abundance: NA
j_gene: TRBJ2-3
CDR3nt: TGTGCCAGCAGCTTGAACGGGAGGGCCCCAGATACGCAGTATTTT
CDR3aa: CASSLNGRAPDTQYF

d_gene: TRBD1
v_gene: TRBV6-5
abundance: NA
j_gene: TRBJ1-2
CDR3nt: TGTGCCAGCAGGGGACAGGGTTCCTACACCTTC
CDR3aa: CASRGQGSYTF

d_gene: NA
v_gene: TRBV29-1
abundance: NA
j_gene: TRBJ2-7
CDR3nt: TGCAGCGTTGAGGAGGGGAGAGGCGGCGAGCAGTACTTC
CDR3aa: CSVEEGRGGEQYF

d_gene: TRBD2
v_gene: TRBV5-1
abundance: NA
j_gene: TRBJ2-1
CDR3nt: TGCGCCAGCAGGTGGCTAGCGGACCCGACCCTGAGCTCCTACAATGAGCAGTTCTTC
CDR3aa: CASRWLADPTLSSYNEQFF

d_gene: NA
v_gene: TRBV7-9
abundance: NA
j_gene: TRBJ1-2
CDR3nt: TGTGCCAGCAGCTTACAGGGCAACTATGGCTACACCTTC
CDR3aa: CASSLQGNYGYTF

d_gene: NA
v_gene: TRBV25-1
abundance: once
j_gene: TRBJ2-1
CDR3nt: TGTGCCAGCAGTGAACCCGACAATGAGCAGTTCTTC
CDR3aa: CASSEPDNEQFF

d_gene: NA
v_gene: TRBV25-1
abundance: NA
j_gene: TRBJ2-7
CDR3nt: TGTGCCAGCAGAAATAGCGGCTCCTACGAGCAGTACTTC
CDR3aa: CASRNSGSYEQYF

d_gene: TRBD1
v_gene: TRBV5-5
abundance: NA
j_gene: TRBJ2-3
CDR3nt: TGTGCCAGCAGCCAACGTGGGACAGGGTTTCGCACAGATACGCAGTATTTT
CDR3aa: CASSQRGTGFRTDTQYF

d_gene: NA
v_gene: TRBV6-6
abundance: NA
j_gene: TRBJ1-2
CDR3nt: TGTGCCAGCAGTCCCAGGTTCGCCTATGGCTACACCTTC
CDR3aa: CASSPRFAYGYTF

d_gene: NA
v_gene: TRBV5-4
abundance: NA
j_gene: TRBJ1-5
CDR3nt: TGTGCCAGCAGCGTTGGGCCCTTGAGCAATCAGCCCCAGCATTTT
CDR3aa: CASSVGPLSNQPQHF

d_gene: TRBD2
v_gene: TRBV28
abundance: NA
j_gene: TRBJ2-1
CDR3nt: TGTGCCAGCAGCGGGACTAGCGGGAGGGCCAACTACAATGAGCAGTTCTTC
CDR3aa: CASSGTSGRANYNEQFF

d_gene: NA
v_gene: TRBV13
abundance: NA
j_gene: TRBJ1-5
CDR3nt: TGTGCCAGCAGCAAAGGCCGGGGAGTTCAGCCCCAGCATTTT
CDR3aa: CASSKGRGVQPQHF

d_gene: TRBD2
v_gene: TRBV2
abundance: NA
j_gene: TRBJ2-1
CDR3nt: TGTGCCAGCAGTGAGGGGGGGACCTACAATGAGCAGTTCTTC
CDR3aa: CASSEGGTYNEQFF

d_gene: NA
v_gene: TRBV30
abundance: once
j_gene: TRBJ1-1
CDR3nt: TGTGCCTGGAGTGTAGGAAGGGGAGGTACTGAAGCTTTCTTT
CDR3aa: CAWSVGRGGTEAFF

d_gene: NA
v_gene: TRBV2
abundance: NA
j_gene: TRBJ1-2
CDR3nt: TGTGCCAGCAGTCAGGAGACAGTAACTAACTATGGCTACACCTTC
CDR3aa: CASSQETVTNYGYTF

d_gene: NA
v_gene: TRBV2
abundance: medium-sized
j_gene: TRBJ2-3
CDR3nt: TGTGCCTCTTCGGGGGTCAACACAGATACGCAGTATTTT
CDR3aa: CASSGVNTDTQYF

d_gene: NA
v_gene: TRBV4-1
abundance: NA
j_gene: TRBJ2-2
CDR3nt: TGCGCCAGCAGCCTGGGAGTAGGGACCGGGGAGCTGTTTTTT
CDR3aa: CASSLGVGTGELFF

d_gene: TRBD2
v_gene: TRBV28
abundance: NA
j_gene: TRBJ2-1
CDR3nt: TGTGCCAGCAGTCCTGGACTAGCGGGAGCCCTACTGGATGAGCAGTTCTTC
CDR3aa: CASSPGLAGALLDEQFF